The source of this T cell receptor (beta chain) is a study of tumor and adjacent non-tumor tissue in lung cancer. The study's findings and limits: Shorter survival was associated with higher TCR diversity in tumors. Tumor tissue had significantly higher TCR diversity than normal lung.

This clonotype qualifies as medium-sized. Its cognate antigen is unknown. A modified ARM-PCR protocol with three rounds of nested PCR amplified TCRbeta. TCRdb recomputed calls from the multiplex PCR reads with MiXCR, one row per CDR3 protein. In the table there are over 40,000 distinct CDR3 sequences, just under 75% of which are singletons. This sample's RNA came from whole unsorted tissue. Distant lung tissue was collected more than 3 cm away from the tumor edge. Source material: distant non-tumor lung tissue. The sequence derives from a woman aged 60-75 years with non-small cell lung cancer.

This chain's CDR3 is CASSLDQDGGGTTDTQYF. CDR3 DNA sequence: TGTGCCAGCAGCTTAGATCAGGATGGCGGGGGCACCACAGATACGCAGTATTTT. The chain combines TRBV11-3 with TRBJ2-3; D is possibly TRBD2 (7 bases). The CDR3 length is 18 residues. Per germline, CDR1 SGHNT and CDR2 YENEEA. Trimming cost V 0 bases and J 2 bases, with 18 bases left between them.